These 23 T cell receptor beta chains originate from one sample sequenced in a study of response to subunit inactivated influenza vaccine. TCRdb recomputed calls from the RT-PCR reads with MiXCR, one row per CDR3 protein. The table includes approximately 530,000 distinct CDR3 sequences, approximately 7.1% detected once. The sample was PBMCs from blood, taken about 24 months after vaccination. The source of these receptors is a man aged 50 to 69 who received an inactivated influenza vaccine.

In this sample, this clonotype turned up many times. This chain connects TRBV10-3 to TRBJ2-1; 15 nucleotides agree with TRBD2. The CDR3 covers 18 residues. The ends lost 8 bases at V and 0 bases at J; junction bases unmatched: 8. CDR1 is ENHRY, CDR2 SYGVKD, per germline. CDR3 bases: TGTGCCATCCAGCGGACTAGCGGGGGGGCCAGCTCCTACAATGAGCAGTTCTTC. This sequence encodes CAIQRTSGGASSYNEQFF.

The chain recombines TRBV5-1 with TRBJ2-1, with TRBD2 as a possible D gene (5 bases). CDR1 SGHRS and CDR2 YFSETQ come from the germline V gene. The CDR3 is made up of 14 amino acids. V dropped 0 bases and J dropped 8 bases, with 12 bases sitting between them. CDR3 loop: CASSLDVSVYEQFF. The CDR3 DNA sequence: TGCGCCAGCAGCTTGGATGTTAGCGTGTATGAGCAGTTCTTC.

This chain links TRBV6-5 with TRBJ1-5; D remains unclear. Trimming left V 4 bases short and J 0 bases short, with 7 bases between. Germline V gives CDR1 MNHEY, CDR2 SVGAGI. CDR3 length: 14 residues. CDR3 residues: CASSSTNSNQPQHF. In DNA form, the CDR3 reads TGTGCCAGCAGTTCAACAAATAGCAATCAGCCCCAGCATTTT.

This clonotype was seen many times. The chain uses TRBV5-1 and TRBJ1-2, with D perhaps matching TRBD1 (6 bases). Germline loops: CDR1 SGHRS, CDR2 YFSETQ. CDR3 length equals 14 residues. The V end lost 2 bases, the J end lost 1 base, and 9 bases lay between the germline ends. CDR3 bases: TGCGCCAGCAGCTTTCAGGGGAATAACTATGGCTACACCTTC. Translating gives CASSFQGNNYGYTF.

This clonotype was counted a few times. This chain uses TRBV6-4 with TRBJ2-4, with 10 bases matching TRBD2. With V trimmed by 0 bases and J by 8 bases, 13 bases remained unmatched. The germline V gene has CDR1 MRHNA and CDR2 SNTAGT. There are 18 residues in the CDR3. DNA of the CDR3: TGTGCCAGCAGTGACTCGAGAGCGGGAGGGCCCGAAGTTCACATTCAGTACTTC. It translates to CASSDSRAGGPEVHIQYF.

The gene calls are TRBV10-3 and TRBJ2-1; no firm D call. Germline V lookup: CDR1 ENHRY, CDR2 SYGVKD. With 3 bases removed from V and 10 bases from J, the gap between germline ends came to 13 bases. CDR3 length equals 13 residues. The CDR3 sequence is CAISDLPEREQFF. For the CDR3, the DNA is TGTGCCATCAGTGACCTGCCCGAAAGGGAGCAGTTCTTC.

The chain is built from TRBV20-1 and TRBJ2-7; TRBD1 agrees at 10 bases. CDR1 is DFQATT, CDR2 SNEGSKA, per germline (reference sequence). Losses at the gene ends were 3 bases for V and 12 bases for J; bases not matched to a gene: 8. The CDR3 is made up of 12 amino acids. The CDR3, as DNA: TGCAGTGCTAGGGGCCCGGGACAGGGGTTGTACTTC. Its protein is CSARGPGQGLYF.

This clonotype has more than one count but fewer than ten. V usage is TRBV5-1 and J usage is TRBJ2-3, with D perhaps matching TRBD2 (6 bases). The ends were cut back, 0 bases at V and 0 bases at J, with 11 bases in the middle. Germline V CDR1 and CDR2: SGHRS, YFSETQ. This CDR3 is 16 amino acids long. CDR3 residues: CASSLEIGLSTDTQYF. The CDR3 DNA reads as TGCGCCAGCAGCTTGGAAATAGGACTAAGCACAGATACGCAGTATTTT.

The chain combines TRBV7-9 with TRBJ2-3; a weak D match, TRBD1 (5 bases). The CDR3 has 13 residues. The germline CDR1 and CDR2 sequences are SEHNR and FQNEAQ (reference sequence). V lost 5 bases to trimming and J lost 2 bases, with 8 bases between them. CDR3 DNA sequence: TGTGCCAGCAGCGGACACAACACAGATACGCAGTATTTT. Protein sequence: CASSGHNTDTQYF.

This clonotype was detected ten times or more. V gene TRBV5-1 combines with J gene TRBJ1-6, with a possible D match to TRBD1 (5 bases). This CDR3 has 15 amino acids. Looked up from germline, CDR1 is SGHRS and CDR2 is YFSETQ. V was clipped by 0 bases and J by 7 bases, with 11 bases between them. The CDR3: CASSLGQNKNSPLHF. The CDR3 region has the DNA TGCGCCAGCAGCTTGGGACAGAATAAAAATTCACCCCTCCACTTT.

The genes are TRBV6-5 and TRBJ1-1; a weak D match, TRBD1 (5 bases). The CDR3 extends over 17 amino acids. Germline values: CDR1 MNHEY, CDR2 SVGAGI. Trimming pared 0 bases from V and 2 bases from J, leaving 16 bases between. CDR3: CASSYSYLDRANTEAFF. In DNA form, the CDR3 reads TGTGCCAGCAGTTACTCGTACTTAGACAGAGCTAACACTGAAGCTTTCTTT.

In this sample, this clonotype turned up a few times. The chain uses TRBV4-2 and TRBJ1-6; 9 bases match TRBD1. Losses at the gene ends were 0 bases for V and 9 bases for J; bases not matched to a gene: 6. The CDR3 spans 16 residues. From germline, CDR1 is LGHNA and CDR2 YNFKEQ. For the CDR3, the DNA is TGTGCCAGCAGCCAAGAGGGGACAGGGCATGCTTCACCCCTCCACTTT. This codes for CASSQEGTGHASPLHF.

This clonotype has a handful of counts. The chain uses TRBV11-2 and TRBJ2-1, with 7 bases that match TRBD1. The V and J ends lost 1 base and 9 bases, in that order; junction bases with no gene match: 6. CDR3 size: 14 residues. Germline CDR1 SGHAT, CDR2 FQNNGV. This CDR3 reads CASSLGGDRAEQFF. Here the CDR3 DNA reads TGTGCCAGCAGCTTAGGTGGGGACAGAGCTGAGCAGTTCTTC.

The chain links TRBV12-3 or TRBV12-4 to TRBJ1-1; D might be TRBD1 (6 bases). The V and J ends lost 2 bases and 14 bases respectively, with 12 bases between them. The CDR3 totals 11 residues. CDR3 in DNA: TGTGCCAGCAGTTTACCGGGACAACTATTCTTT. Translating gives CASSLPGQLFF.

This clonotype was seen only a few times. The chain couples TRBV4-1 to TRBJ2-7, with 8 bases that match TRBD1. This CDR3 contains 17 residues. Germline V gene data show CDR1 as MGHRA and CDR2 as YSYEKL. The J segment lost 5 bases and the V segment lost 0 bases, leaving 12 bases of the junction unmatched. The CDR3 loop reads CASSQDKTGQGYHEQYF. CDR3 nucleotide sequence: TGCGCCAGCAGCCAAGATAAAACAGGACAGGGATACCACGAGCAGTACTTC.

The J gene is TRBJ1-5, the V gene TRBV5-1, with 8 bases fitting TRBD1. Germline CDR1 reads SGHRS; CDR2 reads YFSETQ. Germline trimming cut 1 base from V and 1 base from J; bases unmatched to any gene: 7. There are 17 residues in the CDR3. The CDR3 DNA is TGCGCCAGCAGCTTGAATCCGACAGGGGCAAGCAATCAGCCCCAGCATTTT. It codes for CASSLNPTGASNQPQHF.

This clonotype has a handful of counts. The chain joins TRBV10-1 to TRBJ2-1, with D unresolved. There are 13 residues in the CDR3. Germline V lookup: CDR1 WNHNN, CDR2 SYGVQD (reference sequence). Trimming took off 3 bases at V and 6 bases at J, with 9 bases between the two ends. As DNA, the CDR3 is TGCGCCAGCAGTGACCAGTGGGGCAATGAGCAGTTCTTC. Its translation: CASSDQWGNEQFF.

The gene calls are TRBV24-1 and TRBJ1-3; TRBD1 matches at 7 bases. J lost 2 bases, V lost 4 bases, and 4 bases had no gene match. Germline loops: CDR1 KGHDR, CDR2 SFDVKD. This CDR3 is 15 amino acids long. CDR3 sequence reads: CATSDDRAAGNTIYF. The CDR3 DNA reads as TGTGCCACCAGTGACGACAGGGCCGCTGGAAACACCATATATTTT.

This clonotype showed up many times. The V gene is TRBV12-3 or TRBV12-4, the J gene TRBJ2-5; D assignment may be TRBD1 or TRBD2 (7 bases each). Between the trimmed V and J ends, which lost 5 bases and 5 bases, there was a span of 15 bases. This CDR3 spans 14 amino acids. CDR3 coding DNA: TGTGCCAGCAGTGAGGGAGGGGGCGGTGAGACCCAGTACTTC. Translation: CASSEGGGGETQYF.

The chain joins TRBV7-2 to TRBJ2-7, with a tentative D call TRBD2 (5 bases). Germline CDR1 reads SGHTA; CDR2 reads FQGNSA. This CDR3 contains 17 residues. Trimming pared 2 bases from V and 0 bases from J, leaving 17 bases between. The DNA for the CDR3 is TGTGCCAGCAGCTTATCGGCCAGCGGAGGTCTCTCCTACGAGCAGTACTTC. Translated, it gives CASSLSASGGLSYEQYF.

The chain has TRBV20-1 and TRBJ2-5, with D perhaps matching TRBD2 (6 bases). CDR3 length: 11 amino acids. The V end lost 4 bases, the J end lost 9 bases, and 12 bases lay between the germline ends. Germline values: CDR1 DFQATT, CDR2 SNEGSKA (reference sequence). For the CDR3, the DNA is TGCAGTGCTACGTCTAGCGCCGCCCAGTACTTC. It translates to CSATSSAAQYF.

This clonotype has only a few counts. J is TRBJ1-5 and V is TRBV12-3 or TRBV12-4; 8 bases are a match to TRBD1. The V segment lost 3 bases and the J segment 5 bases; nucleotides outside the gene matches: 9. The CDR3 runs 16 residues. The CDR3 DNA reads TGTGCCAGCAGTTTTCTAGGACAGGGTGGCCATCAGCCCCAGCATTTT. It translates to CASSFLGQGGHQPQHF.

This clonotype was recorded at least ten times. V is TRBV6-1 and J is TRBJ2-3; possibly TRBD1 for D (6 bases). The CDR3 spans 15 residues. Germline V CDR1 and CDR2: MNHNS, SASEGT. Trimming took 5 bases from V and 4 from J, leaving 16 bases between them. The CDR3 protein is CASSPRNRAPDTQYF. The CDR3 region has the DNA TGTGCCAGCAGTCCCCGAAACAGGGCTCCAGATACGCAGTATTTT.